This T cell receptor (beta chain) stems from a study of graft-versus-host responses after intestinal transplantation. This clone was seen a handful of times. Its antigen is not identified. TCRdb keeps only in-frame clones here, not all; method: immunoSEQ multiplex PCR. This sample yields roughly 93,000 clones, of which less than 95% are seen a single time; around 0.44% belongs to the top ten. The CDR3 length is 16 residues. Germline V gene lookup returns CDR1 SNHLY and CDR2 FYNNEI. V was trimmed by 3 bases and J by 3 bases, leaving 12 bases between them. The rearrangement uses TRBV2 and TRBJ2-6; D unclear. The sample consisted of unstimulated CD8+ T cells sorted from spleen or lymph node cells, taken before transplant. The sequence came from a human donor who was the organ donor for an intestinal transplant. The CDR3 is CASSESAGFGANVLTF. CDR3 nucleotides: TGTGCCAGCAGTGAGTCGGCAGGTTTTGGGGCCAACGTCCTGACTTTC.